This TCR beta chain was identified during a study of vaccination and CD4 T cells after COVID-19. The overall study: Controls used CEFX viral epitopes (positive), HIV-1 Nef peptides (negative), or no peptide. Study observations and caveats: For SARS-CoV-2-reactive clonotypes, the median went from approximately 21 to 40, a nonsignificant increase.

The treatment here: approximately 9-day PBMC culture with coronavirus spike peptide pools or control peptides (ViraFEST assay). As concerns this clonotype: What it recognizes is unknown.

The Oncomine TCR Beta short-read assay was applied to DNA of cultured CD4+ T cells. TCRdb analysed the PCR reads with MiXCR anew, one entry per CDR3 protein. In the table there are 15,000 or so distinct CDR3 sequences, around three fifths of which are singletons. The CDR3 sequence is 15 residues long. The V gene lost 0 bases and the J gene lost 6 bases, with 15 bases spanning the gap. Germline V lookup: CDR1 MNHEY, CDR2 SVGAGI. This clonotype originated in a human donor who had recovered from COVID-19. The gene calls are TRBV6-5 and TRBJ2-7; D is possibly TRBD1 (7 bases). The sequences come from CD4+ T cells from blood, cultured in vitro, collected after SARS-CoV-2 vaccination. In nucleotides, the CDR3 is TGTGCCAGCAGTTACTCGAAGCGGGCAGGGGGCGAGCAGTACTTC. Its translation is CASSYSKRAGGEQYF.